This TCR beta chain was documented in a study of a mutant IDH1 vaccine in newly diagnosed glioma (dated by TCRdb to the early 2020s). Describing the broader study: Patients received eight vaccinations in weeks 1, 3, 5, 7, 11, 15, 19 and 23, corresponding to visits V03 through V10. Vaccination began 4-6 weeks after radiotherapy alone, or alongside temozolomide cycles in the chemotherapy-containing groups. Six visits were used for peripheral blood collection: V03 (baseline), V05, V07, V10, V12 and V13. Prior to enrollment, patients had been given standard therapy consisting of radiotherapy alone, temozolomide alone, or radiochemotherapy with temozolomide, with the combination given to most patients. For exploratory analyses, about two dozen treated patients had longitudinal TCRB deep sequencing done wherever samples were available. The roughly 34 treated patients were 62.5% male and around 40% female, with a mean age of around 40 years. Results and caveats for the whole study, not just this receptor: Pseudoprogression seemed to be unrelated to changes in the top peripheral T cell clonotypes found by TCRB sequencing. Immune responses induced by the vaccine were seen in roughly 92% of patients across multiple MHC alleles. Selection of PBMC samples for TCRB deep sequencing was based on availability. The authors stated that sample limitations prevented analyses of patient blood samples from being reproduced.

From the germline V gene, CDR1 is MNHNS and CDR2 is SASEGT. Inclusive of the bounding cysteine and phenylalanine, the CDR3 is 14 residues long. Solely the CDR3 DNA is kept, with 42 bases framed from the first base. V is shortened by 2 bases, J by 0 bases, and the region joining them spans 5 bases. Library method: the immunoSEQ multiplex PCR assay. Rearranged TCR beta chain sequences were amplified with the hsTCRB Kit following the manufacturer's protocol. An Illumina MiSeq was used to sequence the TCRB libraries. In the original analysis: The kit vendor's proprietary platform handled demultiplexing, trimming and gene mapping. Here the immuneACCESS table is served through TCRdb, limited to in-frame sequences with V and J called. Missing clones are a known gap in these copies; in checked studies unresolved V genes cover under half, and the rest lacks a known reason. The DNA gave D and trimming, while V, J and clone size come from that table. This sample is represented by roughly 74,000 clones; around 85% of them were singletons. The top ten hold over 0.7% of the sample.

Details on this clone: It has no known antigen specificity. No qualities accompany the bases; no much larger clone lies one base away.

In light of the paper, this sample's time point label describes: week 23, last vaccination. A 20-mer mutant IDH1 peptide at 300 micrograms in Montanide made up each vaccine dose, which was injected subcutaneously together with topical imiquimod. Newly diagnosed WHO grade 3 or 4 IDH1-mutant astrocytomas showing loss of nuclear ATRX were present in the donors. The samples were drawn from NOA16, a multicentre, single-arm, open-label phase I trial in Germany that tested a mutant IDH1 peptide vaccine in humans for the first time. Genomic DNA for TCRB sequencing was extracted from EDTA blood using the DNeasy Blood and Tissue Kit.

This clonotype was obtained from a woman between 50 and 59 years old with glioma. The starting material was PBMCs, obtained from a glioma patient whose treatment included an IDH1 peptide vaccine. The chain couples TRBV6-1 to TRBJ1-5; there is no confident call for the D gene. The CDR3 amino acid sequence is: CASSESRSNQPQHF. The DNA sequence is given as TGTGCCAGCAGTGAAAGCCGTAGCAATCAGCCCCAGCATTTT.